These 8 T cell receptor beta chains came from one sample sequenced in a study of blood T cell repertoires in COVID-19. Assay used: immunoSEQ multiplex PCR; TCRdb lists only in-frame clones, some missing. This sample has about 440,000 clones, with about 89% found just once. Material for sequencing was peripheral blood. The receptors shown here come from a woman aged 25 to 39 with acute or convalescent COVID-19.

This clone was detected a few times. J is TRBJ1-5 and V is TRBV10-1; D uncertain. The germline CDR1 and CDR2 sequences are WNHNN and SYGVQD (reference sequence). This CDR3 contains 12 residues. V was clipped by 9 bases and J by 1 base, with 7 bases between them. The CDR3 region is CARSGSNQPQHF. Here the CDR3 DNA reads TGCGCCAGGAGCGGGAGCAATCAGCCCCAGCATTTT.

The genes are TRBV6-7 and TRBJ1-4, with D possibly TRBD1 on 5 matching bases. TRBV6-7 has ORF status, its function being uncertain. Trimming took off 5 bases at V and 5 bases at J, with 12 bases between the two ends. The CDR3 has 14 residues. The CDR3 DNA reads TGTGCCAGCAGTCTCAGGGCGGAGAATGAAAAACTGTTTTTT. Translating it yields CASSLRAENEKLFF.

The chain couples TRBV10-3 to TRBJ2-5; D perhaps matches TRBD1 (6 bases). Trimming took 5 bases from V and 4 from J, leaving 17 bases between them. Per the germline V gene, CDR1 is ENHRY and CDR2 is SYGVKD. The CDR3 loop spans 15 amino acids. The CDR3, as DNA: TGTGCCATCAGTACGCACGAACAGGGTCGAGAGACCCAGTACTTC. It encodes CAISTHEQGRETQYF.

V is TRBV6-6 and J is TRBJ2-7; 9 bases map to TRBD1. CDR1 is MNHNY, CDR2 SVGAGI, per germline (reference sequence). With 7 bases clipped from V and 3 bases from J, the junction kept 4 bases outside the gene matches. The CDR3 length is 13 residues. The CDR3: CASTKTGGYEQYF. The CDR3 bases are TGTGCCAGCACCAAGACAGGGGGCTACGAGCAGTACTTC.

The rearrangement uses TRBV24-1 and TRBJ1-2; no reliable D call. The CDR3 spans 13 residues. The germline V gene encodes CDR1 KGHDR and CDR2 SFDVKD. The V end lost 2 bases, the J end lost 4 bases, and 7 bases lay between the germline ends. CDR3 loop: CATSDWTGYGYTF. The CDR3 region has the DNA TGTGCCACCAGTGATTGGACTGGCTATGGCTACACCTTC.

CDR3 residues: CSASPQETQYF. The CDR3 bases are TGCAGTGCTAGTCCACAAGAGACCCAGTACTTC. The chain joins TRBV20-1 to TRBJ2-5; unclear D gene. Germline CDR1 and CDR2: DFQATT and SNEGSKA (reference sequence). This CDR3 has 11 residues. V lost 3 bases, J lost 2 bases, and 4 bases lay in between.

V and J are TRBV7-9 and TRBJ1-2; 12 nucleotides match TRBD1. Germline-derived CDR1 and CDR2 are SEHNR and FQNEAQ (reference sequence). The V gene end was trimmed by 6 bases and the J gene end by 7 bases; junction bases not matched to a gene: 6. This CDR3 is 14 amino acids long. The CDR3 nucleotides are TGTGCCAGCAGTCCGGGACAGGGGGCAGGTGGCTACACCTTC. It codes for CASSPGQGAGGYTF.

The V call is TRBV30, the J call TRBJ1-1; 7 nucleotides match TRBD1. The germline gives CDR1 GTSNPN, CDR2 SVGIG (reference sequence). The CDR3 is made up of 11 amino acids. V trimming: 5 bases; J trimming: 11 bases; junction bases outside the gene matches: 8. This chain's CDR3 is CAWADRDCAFF. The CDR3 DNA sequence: TGTGCCTGGGCCGACAGGGATTGTGCTTTCTTT.